This T cell receptor (beta chain) was sequenced for a study of blood T cells in healthy people across ages. Study-level findings and limits: With donor CMV status unknown, expanded clonotype changes were possibly confounded. Naive CD4+ cells and diversity were both higher in long-lived donors than in aged donors. It was not possible, with unsorted PBMCs, to conclusively compare naive and antigen-experienced cells.

On this clonotype: As yet, its antigen is unknown.

Donors were healthy Caucasian individuals from Russia aged about 6 to 90. Looked up from germline, CDR1 is SGDLS and CDR2 is YYNGEE. Unmatched junction bases numbered 3, after V lost 3 bases and J lost 2 bases. The CDR3 contains 16 residues. The second PCR ran about 6 to 12 cycles with a sample-barcoded 5' primer and J-beta primers. TCRdb used MiXCR to reprocess the 5' RACE reads, holding one entry per CDR3 protein. Counted here are around 900,000 distinct CDR3 sequences, just over 50% occurring once; the ten biggest clones make up roughly a fifth. V is TRBV9 and J is TRBJ1-6; 9 bases match TRBD1. The origin of this receptor is a woman in her sixties or seventies in good health. The sample consisted of blood. DNA of the CDR3: TGTGCCAGCAGCGAGGGACAGGGCGCCTATAATTCACCCCTCCACTTT. It yields the protein CASSEGQGAYNSPLHF. Filled out from reference TRBV9 and TRBJ1-6, the complete variable domain reads DSGVTQTPKHLITATGQRVTLRCSPRSGDLSVYWYQQSLDQGLQFLIQYYNGEERAKGNILERFSAQQFPDLHSELNLSSLELGDSALYFCASSEGQGAYNSPLHFGNGTRLTVT.